These T cell receptor beta chains were read from a single sample in a study of response to subunit inactivated influenza vaccine. Each CDR3 protein gets one entry after TCRdb re-called the RT-PCR reads with MiXCR. Of around 520,000 distinct CDR3 sequences listed, approximately 24% are singletons. The input for sequencing was CD4+ T cells sorted from PBMCs, taken approximately 5 days after vaccination. The receptors shown here come from a man aged 45-60 years who received an inactivated influenza vaccine. Each CDR3 is given with its conserved first and last residue. A D gene is named only where the DNA matches it firmly. The size field is filled for only some rows; it gives once, few, many or a size class.

>TRBD1|TRBV7-2|few|TRBJ1-1
TGTGCCAGCAGAAAGCGTCAGGGGGCTGCGGACACTGAAGCTTTCTTT
CASRKRQGAADTEAFF
>.|TRBV12-3/TRBV12-4|.|TRBJ1-1
TGTGCCAGCAGTTTAGCGCTATCGGGAGTAACTGAAGCTTTCTTT
CASSLALSGVTEAFF
>TRBD1|TRBV30|.|TRBJ2-5
TGTGCCTGGCGACATACAGGGGGCTGGACCCAGTACTTC
CAWRHTGGWTQYF
>.|TRBV12-3/TRBV12-4|.|TRBJ2-3
TGTGCCAGCAGGTTCGACGGTACGCAGTATTTT
CASRFDGTQYF
>.|TRBV12-3/TRBV12-4|many|TRBJ2-3
TGTGCCAGCAGTCCCCAAGATACGCAGTATTTT
CASSPQDTQYF
>.|TRBV5-5|few|TRBJ1-5
TGTGCCAGCAGCCTCAGGGACGGCCGGCAACCCCAGCATTTT
CASSLRDGRQPQHF
>TRBD2|TRBV4-3|.|TRBJ2-5
TGCGCCAGCAGCCGAGGGACTAGCGGGAGACGGGAGACCCAGTACTTC
CASSRGTSGRRETQYF
>TRBD2|TRBV15|few|TRBJ2-3
TGTGCCACCAGCAGGGGTGGTAGCGGGGGAACAGATACGCAGTATTTT
CATSRGGSGGTDTQYF
>TRBD1|TRBV7-7|.|TRBJ2-5
TGTGCCAGCAGCTTCGGGACAGAAGAGACCCAGTACTTC
CASSFGTEETQYF
>TRBD1|TRBV12-3/TRBV12-4|.|TRBJ2-1
TGTGCCAGCACCGGCCGACAGGGGCGTGAGAATGAGCAGTTCTTC
CASTGRQGRENEQFF
>TRBD1|TRBV6-1|once|TRBJ2-5
TGTGCCAGCAGTCCTTTCCCGGGACAGGGTAGGGAGACCCAGTACTTC
CASSPFPGQGRETQYF
>TRBD2|TRBV12-3/TRBV12-4|.|TRBJ2-1
TGTGCCAGCAGATTAGCGGGGGGGGTTTCCAATGAGCAGTTCTTC
CASRLAGGVSNEQFF
>TRBD1|TRBV27|.|TRBJ2-1
TGTGCCAGCAGTTCCTGGACAGGGAGCTCCTACAATGAGCAGTTCTTC
CASSSWTGSSYNEQFF
>.|TRBV20-1|.|TRBJ2-7
TGCAGTGCTTCCCTGACGGGTGCCTACGAGCAGTACTTC
CSASLTGAYEQYF
>.|TRBV5-1|.|TRBJ2-1
TGCGCCAGCAGCTTGGCTATTGGGGGACAGTTCTTC
CASSLAIGGQFF
>.|TRBV5-1|few|TRBJ2-5
TGCGCCAGCAGCTTGAGGTTGATCCAAGAGACCCAGTACTTC
CASSLRLIQETQYF
>.|TRBV15|.|TRBJ2-3
TGTGCCACCAGCCCTAGGCCCGGGGTAGATACGCAGTATTTT
CATSPRPGVDTQYF
>.|TRBV7-2|.|TRBJ2-2
TGTGCCAGCAGCGCGACAGTTAGTTACACCGGGGAGCTGTTTTTT
CASSATVSYTGELFF
>.|TRBV5-1|.|TRBJ2-1
TGCGCCAGCAGCGTGGACCGTAATGAGCAGTTCTTC
CASSVDRNEQFF
>.|TRBV4-1|few|TRBJ1-1
TGCGCCAGCAGCCAAAGTCAGGGTTTGGGGAACACTGAAGCTTTCTTT
CASSQSQGLGNTEAFF
>.|TRBV12-3/TRBV12-4|.|TRBJ1-2
TGTGCCAGCAGTTTAAAGGCAGGCGAGGGCTACACCTTC
CASSLKAGEGYTF
>TRBD1|TRBV7-2|once|TRBJ2-4
TGTGCCAGCAGCTACAGGGGTGGGGAAAACATTCAGTACTTC
CASSYRGGENIQYF
>.|TRBV29-1|.|TRBJ2-3
TGCAGCGTTGTCACAGGGCGGCCAGATACGCAGTATTTT
CSVVTGRPDTQYF
>.|TRBV5-1|.|TRBJ1-1
TGCGCCAGCAGCCCCCGGGCCCTCAACACTGAAGCTTTCTTT
CASSPRALNTEAFF
>.|TRBV7-9|.|TRBJ1-2
TGTGCCAGCAGCTCGACATACTATGGCTACACCTTC
CASSSTYYGYTF
>.|TRBV7-2|.|TRBJ2-1
TGTGCCAGCAGCCCTACAGGGTCTGAGCAGTTCTTC
CASSPTGSEQFF
>TRBD2|TRBV7-2|.|TRBJ2-3
TGTGCCAGCAGCTTGGTTAGCGGGAGAAAAGATACGCAGTATTTT
CASSLVSGRKDTQYF
>TRBD1|TRBV10-3|.|TRBJ2-2
TGTGCCATCAGACCGGGACAGGGAGACACCGGGGAGCTGTTTTTT
CAIRPGQGDTGELFF
>.|TRBV7-6|.|TRBJ2-2
TGTGCCAGCAGCTTAGCCGTTCAGGGTCTACACGGGGAGCTGTTTTTT
CASSLAVQGLHGELFF
>TRBD2|TRBV7-2|.|TRBJ2-1
TGTGCCAGCAGCTTATTATCTCTAGCGGTTTACAATGAGCAGTTCTTC
CASSLLSLAVYNEQFF
>.|TRBV20-1|few|TRBJ2-3
TGCAGTGCAGGTGGGGGGGCAGGAGATACGCAGTATTTT
CSAGGGAGDTQYF
>TRBD1|TRBV10-3|once|TRBJ2-7
TGTGCCATCGGACAGGATCCCTCCTACGAGCAGTACTTC
CAIGQDPSYEQYF
>TRBD2|TRBV5-1|.|TRBJ2-1
TGCGCCAGCAGCGTCGGGAGCGGGAGGTCTAGGAATGAGCAGTTCTTC
CASSVGSGRSRNEQFF
>.|TRBV20-1|.|TRBJ2-7
TGCAGTGCTAGACCACTGAACTACGAGCAGTACTTC
CSARPLNYEQYF
>.|TRBV20-1|.|TRBJ2-4
TGCAGTGCCCCCCACCACTTAGCCAAAAACATTCAGTACTTC
CSAPHHLAKNIQYF
>.|TRBV5-5|.|TRBJ1-5
TGTGCCAGCAGCCGGGCAGTGGATAGCAATCAGCCCCAGCATTTT
CASSRAVDSNQPQHF
>TRBD1|TRBV5-5|.|TRBJ2-1
TGTGCCAGCAGCCTCGCCGGGGGGACAGGGGCCAATGAGCAGTTCTTC
CASSLAGGTGANEQFF
>TRBD1|TRBV30|few|TRBJ2-7
TGTGCCTGGAGTAAGGGACAGCCAAGCTCCTACGAGCAGTACTTC
CAWSKGQPSSYEQYF
>.|TRBV6-1|.|TRBJ2-2
TGTGCCACCAAGTGGTCTTACACCGGGGAGCTGTTTTTT
CATKWSYTGELFF
>.|TRBV20-1|.|TRBJ2-5
TGCAGTGCTAGCCCTACAGGGAGAGAGACCCAGTACTTC
CSASPTGRETQYF
>.|TRBV20-1|few|TRBJ2-7
TGCAGTGCTAGACCCGAAGTAAGCCCGCGTTACGAGCAGTACTTC
CSARPEVSPRYEQYF
>.|TRBV29-1|.|TRBJ2-5
TGCAGCGCCCGGAAAGGGGGGGCAGAGACCCAGTACTTC
CSARKGGAETQYF
>.|TRBV19|.|TRBJ2-7
TGTGCCAGTAGTATGGACAGCCGAACCTACGAGCAGTACTTC
CASSMDSRTYEQYF
>TRBD2|TRBV20-1|once|TRBJ2-3
TGCTGTGCTACCTCCGGGACTAGCAGCACAGATACGCAGTATTTT
CCATSGTSSTDTQYF
>.|TRBV20-1|many|TRBJ2-2
TGCAGTGCTAGCCCCTCGGGGGCAGACCGACGGGTCACCGGGGAGCTGTTTTTT
CSASPSGADRRVTGELFF
>.|TRBV7-2|.|TRBJ2-2
TGTTCCAGCAGCCACCTGGTTCCCCGGCAAGGGGGGGAGCTGTTTTTT
CSSSHLVPRQGGELFF
>.|TRBV20-1|.|TRBJ2-3
TGCAGTGCTAGAAACACGAGGGGGGCACCTTCTAGCGGACAAACAGATACGCAGTATTTT
CSARNTRGAPSSGQTDTQYF
>.|TRBV20-1|.|TRBJ2-3
TGCAGTGCTCAAGGTTTTCGTGTGTCCGGGGGCACAGATACGCAGTATTTT
CSAQGFRVSGGTDTQYF
>.|TRBV20-1|.|TRBJ2-7
TGCAGTGCTAGAAGTCAGCCCACCGACGAGCAGTACTTC
CSARSQPTDEQYF
>.|TRBV30|few|TRBJ2-1
TGTGCCTGGAGTAAATCTTGGGGCAGCTCCTACAATGAGCAGTTCTTC
CAWSKSWGSSYNEQFF
>.|TRBV20-1|few|TRBJ2-7
TGCAGTGCTAGGGGCGACAGTCCCTACGCGCAGTACTTC
CSARGDSPYAQYF
>TRBD2|TRBV7-2|few|TRBJ2-7
TGTGCCAGCAGCTTAACGAAGACTAGCGCCTCCTACGAGCAGTACTTC
CASSLTKTSASYEQYF